This TCR beta chain stems from a study of beta chain features in type 1 diabetes. Germline loops: CDR1 SNHLY, CDR2 FYNNEI. Trimming removed 4 bases from V and 6 bases from J, with 7 bases in between. CDR3 length equals 11 residues. Study-wide points: All four CD4+ subsets of Type 1 diabetes patients contained TCRB CDR3s that were moderately but significantly shorter.

Expressed TCRB transcripts were sequenced because the entire RNA isolate underwent reverse transcription. Profiling relied on immunoSEQ multiplex PCR, and the TCRdb table lists in-frame clones only, not all of them. The sample lists 120,000 or so clones; 17% were seen once. In the case of this clone: Antigen: not known.

The authors took one heparinised blood draw, averaging approximately 110 mL, from each donor. Naive, central memory, regulatory and stem cell-like memory cells within the CD4+ compartment were sorted using CD45RO/CCR7/CD25/CD127/CD95/CD27. The TCR originated in a man younger than 35 with type 1 diabetes. The sequencing sample was made of central memory CD4+ T cells from blood. This chain joins TRBV2 and TRBJ2-7; D unresolved. The chain's CDR3 is CASSVAFEQYF. The CDR3 DNA follows: TGTGCCAGCAGTGTTGCTTTCGAGCAGTACTTC.